The source of this T cell receptor (beta chain) is a study of CD8+CD57+ T cells in acquired aplastic anemia (dated by TCRdb to the late 2010s). Background for the entire study: On average, sorted CD4+ and CD8+ cells yielded around 3.5 ug of extracted DNA, with a range of about 0.19 to 30 ug. A CD8+CD57+ expansion meant a frequency higher than the mean frequency seen in healthy subjects.

The patients picked for sequencing were ones in whom flow cytometry had shown an expansion of CD8+CD57+ cells. Every patient had a diagnosis of severe acquired aplastic anemia based on International Study of Aplastic Anemia and Agranulocytosis and Camitta criteria. At the time blood was sampled, none of the patients had received any therapy. In this study, sorted CD4+ and CD8+ T cells from the blood of healthy subjects and of severe aplastic anemia patients had their TCR repertoires deep-sequenced. Patients were enrolled under clinicaltrials.gov protocols 00001620, 01623167, 00001397, 00071045, 00081523 and 00961064 in the USA. Ficoll-Paque density gradient centrifugation was used to isolate peripheral blood mononuclear cells. Before DNA was extracted, CD4+ and CD8+ T cells were sorted using either FACS or magnetic beads. This clonotype was seen a few times. Its antigen is still unknown. Nothing much larger sits one base from this clone, and base qualities are not available.

What the study reported, not specific to this receptor: Although around 30 CD8+ CDR3 sequences were shared by patients and controls, these sequences appeared highly expressed in patients and within the immunodominant clones of patients. Patients and healthy controls showed no significant difference in CD8+ Simpson's diversity (P=0.060).

Genomic DNA served as template for TCR beta VDJ combination and CDR3 sequence profiling. An Illumina HiSeq 2000 was the platform used for TCR repertoire sequencing. The source study handled its data this way. TRBV/TRBJ rearrangement plots, CDR3 size and DJ length profiles, and Simpson's diversity index were used to evaluate the repertoires. The most abundant DNA sequence in the deep sequencing data was taken as the immunodominant clone. CDR3 amino acid sequences were checked for sharing across subjects and were also compared against the VDJdb database and published repertoires. The public sequencing data were trimmed at Q25 with fastp and processed into clonotypes with MiXCR by TCRdb, which kept only in-frame beta chains. Under each unique CDR3 protein, matching rows form one entry showing the most common genes and DNA. TCRdb assigned the V and J calls; the authors' analysis was not used. The sample profile shows some 180,000 distinct CDR3 sequences; about half of them were found once. Around 13% of the sample comes from the top ten.

Measured from the cysteine to the phenylalanine, the CDR3 is 15 residues long. CDR3 DNA is the only sequence kept; it has 45 bases, read in frame from the first base. Trimming removed 5 bases from V and 2 bases from J; the gene matches leave 6 bases unexplained. As encoded in the germline V gene, CDR1 is SGHTA while CDR2 is FQGNSA. The sample taken for sequencing was sorted CD4+, CD8+, or CD8+CD57+ T cells (not recorded which) from PBMCs. The sequence was collected from a human donor with aplastic anemia. In this chain, TRBV7-2 is recombined with TRBJ2-7, and 10 junctional nucleotides match TRBD2. The sequence in DNA is TGTGCCAGCAGCCCAACCGGGACTAGCGCCTACGAGCAGTACTTC. This encodes CASSPTGTSAYEQYF.